This T cell receptor (beta chain) was captured by sequencing in a study of OX40 agonist ivuxolimab in advanced cancers. About the research overall: Dose-escalation subjects each had hepatocellular carcinoma, melanoma, renal cell or head and neck cancer. Partial responses were seen in three patients, one with hepatocellular carcinoma and two with cutaneous melanoma.

Only one count was recorded for this clone. Its antigen is currently unknown. Assay used: immunoSEQ multiplex PCR; TCRdb lists only in-frame clones, some missing. The repertoire holds over 55,000 clones, with roughly nine tenths as singletons. Study-level results: In the 0.1-3.0 mg/kg groups, partial responders showed among the lowest expansion.

V was clipped by 4 bases and J by 3 bases; unmatched bases: 4. The CDR3 contains 14 residues. Germline V gene lookup returns CDR1 MNHNS and CDR2 SASEGT. Systemic immunosuppression or a history of autoimmune disease excluded patients. The chain is built from TRBV6-1 and TRBJ2-7, with 9 bases matching TRBD1. This TCR was sampled from an adult with an advanced solid tumor such as melanoma, head and neck, liver or kidney cancer. Sequencing was performed on CD4+ or CD8+ T cells sorted from blood, taken in a trial of the OX40 agonist ivuxolimab. The CDR3 spells CASSATGGGYEQYF. The CDR3 region has the DNA TGTGCCAGCAGTGCAACAGGGGGCGGCTACGAGCAGTACTTC.